This TCR beta chain was captured by sequencing in a study of T-cell reconstitution after alpha-beta-depleted transplantation in children. Unique molecular identifiers were incorporated when the TCRbeta library was constructed. TCRdb ran MiXCR on the PCR reads and lists one entry per CDR3 protein. The table lists hundreds of thousands of distinct CDR3 sequences, under 12% of them singletons. Trimming removed 1 base at V and 4 bases at J, with 17 bases between. Germline values: CDR1 SEHNR, CDR2 FQNEAQ (reference sequence). This CDR3 spans 16 amino acids. At least ten counts were recorded for this clonotype. The antigen is unknown. Notes on the study in general: The origin of alpha-beta T cells about two months after transplant was reportedly several hundred expanded graft clones. There were some patients whose high TCRbeta diversity at day 60 came from surviving recipient T cells and thymic progenitors.

The rearrangement joins TRBV7-9 to TRBJ2-7; D may be TRBD1 (6 bases). This sample comprised PBMCs, obtained before TCRalphabeta/CD19-depleted stem cell transplant. This TCR derives from a child aged 2-9 years with inherited bone marrow failure, due to receive a stem cell transplant. The CDR3 bases are TGTGCCAGCAGCTTAGGGGCTGGGCAGGGGTTTTACGAGCAGTACTTC. Translated: CASSLGAGQGFYEQYF.